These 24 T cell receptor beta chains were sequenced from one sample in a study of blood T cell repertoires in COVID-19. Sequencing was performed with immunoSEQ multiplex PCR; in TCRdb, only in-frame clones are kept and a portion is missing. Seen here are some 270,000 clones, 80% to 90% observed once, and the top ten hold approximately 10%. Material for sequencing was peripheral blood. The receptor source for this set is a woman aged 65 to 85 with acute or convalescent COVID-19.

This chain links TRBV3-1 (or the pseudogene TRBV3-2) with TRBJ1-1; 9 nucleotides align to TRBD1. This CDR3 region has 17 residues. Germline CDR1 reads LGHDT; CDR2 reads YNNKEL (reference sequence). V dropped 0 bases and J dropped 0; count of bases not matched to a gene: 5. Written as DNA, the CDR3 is TGTGCCAGCAGCCAAGACCGGACAGGGGAACTGAACACTGAAGCTTTCTTT. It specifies CASSQDRTGELNTEAFF.

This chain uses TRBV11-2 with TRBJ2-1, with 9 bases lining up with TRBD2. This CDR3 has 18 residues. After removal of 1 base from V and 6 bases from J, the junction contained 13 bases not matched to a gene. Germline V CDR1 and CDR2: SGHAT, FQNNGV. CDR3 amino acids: CASSLVGLAGTSTNEQFF. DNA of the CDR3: TGTGCCAGCAGCTTAGTGGGGCTAGCGGGGACCTCGACCAATGAGCAGTTCTTC. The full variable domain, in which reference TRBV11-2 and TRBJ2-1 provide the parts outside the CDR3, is EAGVAQSPRYKIIEKRQSVAFWCNPISGHATLYWYQQILGQGPKLLIQFQNNGVVDDSQLPKDRFSAERLKGVDSTLKIQPAKLEDSAVYLCASSLVGLAGTSTNEQFFGPGTRLTVL.

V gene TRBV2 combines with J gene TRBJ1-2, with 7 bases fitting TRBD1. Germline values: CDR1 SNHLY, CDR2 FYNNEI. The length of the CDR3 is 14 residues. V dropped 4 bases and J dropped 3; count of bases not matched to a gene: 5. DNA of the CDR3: TGTGCCAGCAGTGCGACAGGGCGATACTATGGCTACACCTTC. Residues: CASSATGRYYGYTF.

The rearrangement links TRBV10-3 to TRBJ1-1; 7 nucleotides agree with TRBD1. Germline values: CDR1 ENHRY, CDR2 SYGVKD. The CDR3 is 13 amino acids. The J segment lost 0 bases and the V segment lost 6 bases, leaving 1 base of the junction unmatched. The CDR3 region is CAIRTGMNTEAFF. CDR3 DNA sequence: TGTGCCATCAGGACAGGGATGAACACTGAAGCTTTCTTT.

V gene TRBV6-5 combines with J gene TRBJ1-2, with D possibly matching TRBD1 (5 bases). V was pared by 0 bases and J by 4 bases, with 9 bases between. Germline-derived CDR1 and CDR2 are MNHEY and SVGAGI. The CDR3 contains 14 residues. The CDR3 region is CASSYSGGSYGYTF. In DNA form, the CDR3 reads TGTGCCAGCAGTTACTCTGGGGGGAGCTATGGCTACACCTTC.

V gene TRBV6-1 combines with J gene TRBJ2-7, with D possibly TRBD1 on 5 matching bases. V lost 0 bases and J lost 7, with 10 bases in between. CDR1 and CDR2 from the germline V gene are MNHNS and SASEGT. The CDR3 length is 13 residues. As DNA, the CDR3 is TGTGCCAGCAGTGAAGCCTTGAAGGGGGAGCAGTACTTC. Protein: CASSEALKGEQYF.

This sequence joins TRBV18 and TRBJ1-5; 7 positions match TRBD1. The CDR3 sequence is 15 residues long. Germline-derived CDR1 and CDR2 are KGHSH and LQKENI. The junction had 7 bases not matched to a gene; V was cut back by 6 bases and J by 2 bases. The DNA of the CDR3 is TGTGCCAGCTCGCAGGGGGTAGAGGGCAATCAGCCCCAGCATTTT. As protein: CASSQGVEGNQPQHF.

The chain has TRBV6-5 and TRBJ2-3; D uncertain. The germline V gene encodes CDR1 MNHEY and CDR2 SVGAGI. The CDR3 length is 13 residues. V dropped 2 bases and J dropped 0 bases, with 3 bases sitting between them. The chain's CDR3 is CASSYLSTDTQYF. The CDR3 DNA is TGTGCCAGCAGTTACCTGAGCACAGATACGCAGTATTTT.

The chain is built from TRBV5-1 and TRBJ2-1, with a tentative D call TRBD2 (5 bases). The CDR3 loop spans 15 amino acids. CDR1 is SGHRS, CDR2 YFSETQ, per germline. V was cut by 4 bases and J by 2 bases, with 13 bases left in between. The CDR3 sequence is CASSQLGIAYNEQFF. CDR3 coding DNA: TGCGCCAGCAGCCAGCTCGGGATCGCCTACAATGAGCAGTTCTTC.

The CDR3 spells CASSQSPDLTGAGNTIYF. CDR3 in DNA: TGCGCCAGCAGTCAATCCCCGGATCTAACAGGGGCTGGAAACACCATATATTTT. The chain recombines TRBV23-1 with TRBJ1-3; 7 positions agree with TRBD1. TRBV23-1 is an ORF, and what it does is uncertain. V lost 0 bases and J lost 2; bases outside the gene matches: 10. The CDR3 loop spans 18 amino acids.

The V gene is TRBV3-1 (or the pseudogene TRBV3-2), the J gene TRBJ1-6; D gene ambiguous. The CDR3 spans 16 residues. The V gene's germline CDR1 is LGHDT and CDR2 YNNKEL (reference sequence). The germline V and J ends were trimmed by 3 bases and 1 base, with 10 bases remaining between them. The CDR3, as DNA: TGTGCCAGCAGCCAGGCACGGACTTCCTATAATTCACCCCTCCACTTT. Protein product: CASSQARTSYNSPLHF.

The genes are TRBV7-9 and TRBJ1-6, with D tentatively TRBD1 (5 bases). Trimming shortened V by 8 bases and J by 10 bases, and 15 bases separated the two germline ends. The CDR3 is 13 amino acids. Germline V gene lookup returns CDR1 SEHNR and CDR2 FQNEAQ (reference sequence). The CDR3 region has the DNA TGTGCCAGCGCACAGGAGTCAGGATCACCCCTCCACTTT. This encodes CASAQESGSPLHF.

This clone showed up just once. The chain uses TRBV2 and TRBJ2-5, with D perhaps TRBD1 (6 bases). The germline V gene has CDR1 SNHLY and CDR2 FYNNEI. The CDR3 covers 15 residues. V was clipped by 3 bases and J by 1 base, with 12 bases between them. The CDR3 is CASSETWGPQETQYF. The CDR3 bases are TGTGCCAGCAGTGAGACGTGGGGGCCCCAAGAGACCCAGTACTTC.

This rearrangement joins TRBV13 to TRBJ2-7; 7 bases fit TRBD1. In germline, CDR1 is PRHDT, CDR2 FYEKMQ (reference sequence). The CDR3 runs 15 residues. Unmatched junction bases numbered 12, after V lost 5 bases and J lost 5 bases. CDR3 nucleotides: TGTGCCAGCAGCAAACCGGGACAGAACGTCCACGAGCAGTACTTC. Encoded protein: CASSKPGQNVHEQYF.

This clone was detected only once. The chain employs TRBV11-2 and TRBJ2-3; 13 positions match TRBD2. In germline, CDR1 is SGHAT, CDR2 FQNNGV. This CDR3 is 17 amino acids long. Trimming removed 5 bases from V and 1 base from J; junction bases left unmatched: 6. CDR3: CASSPFTSGGGTDTQYF. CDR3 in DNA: TGTGCCAGCAGCCCCTTTACTAGCGGGGGGGGCACAGATACGCAGTATTTT.

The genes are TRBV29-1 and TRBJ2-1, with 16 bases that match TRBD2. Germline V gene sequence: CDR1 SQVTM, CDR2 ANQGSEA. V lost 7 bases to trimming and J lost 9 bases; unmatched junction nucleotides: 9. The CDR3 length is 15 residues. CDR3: CSAQGLAGGLVEQFF. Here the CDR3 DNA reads TGCAGCGCACAGGGACTAGCGGGGGGGCTCGTTGAGCAGTTCTTC.

The CDR3 here is CASSYGQQSHNSPLHF. CDR3 nucleotide sequence: TGCGCCAGCAGCTACGGACAGCAGTCACATAATTCACCCCTCCACTTT. V gene TRBV5-1 combines with J gene TRBJ1-6; tentatively, D is TRBD1 (6 bases). Germline V lookup: CDR1 SGHRS, CDR2 YFSETQ. The CDR3 extends over 16 amino acids. Trimming stripped 3 bases from V and 5 bases from J, with 15 bases between. Drawing the rest from reference TRBV5-1 and TRBJ1-6, the complete variable domain is KAGVTQTPRYLIKTRGQQVTLSCSPISGHRSVSWYQQTPGQGLQFLFEYFSETQRNKGNFPGRFSGRQFSNSRSEMNVSTLELGDSALYLCASSYGQQSHNSPLHFGNGTRLTVT.

CDR3 nucleotides: TGCGCCAGCAGCCGTGGCTCCCAGGGGATGGAAGCTTTCTTT. It specifies CASSRGSQGMEAFF. V and J are TRBV4-1 and TRBJ1-1, with D possibly matching TRBD1 (6 bases). Germline V gene data show CDR1 as MGHRA and CDR2 as YSYEKL. V dropped 4 bases and J dropped 8 bases, with 17 bases sitting between them. This CDR3 is built from 14 residues.

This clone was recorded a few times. CDR3 protein: CASSLGLNQPQHF. CDR3 sequence (DNA): TGTGCCAGCAGCTTAGGACTCAATCAGCCCCAGCATTTT. The V call is TRBV7-2, the J call TRBJ1-5, with D unclear. Germline values: CDR1 SGHTA, CDR2 FQGNSA. Trimming stripped 1 base from V and 3 bases from J, with 4 bases between. CDR3 length: 13 amino acids.

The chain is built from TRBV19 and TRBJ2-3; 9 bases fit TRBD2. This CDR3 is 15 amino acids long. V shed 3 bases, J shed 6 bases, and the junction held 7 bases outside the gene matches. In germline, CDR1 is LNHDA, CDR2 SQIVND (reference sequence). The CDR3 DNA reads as TGTGCCAGTAGTATGTCGGCGGGGGGGCCGGATACGCAGTATTTT. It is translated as CASSMSAGGPDTQYF.

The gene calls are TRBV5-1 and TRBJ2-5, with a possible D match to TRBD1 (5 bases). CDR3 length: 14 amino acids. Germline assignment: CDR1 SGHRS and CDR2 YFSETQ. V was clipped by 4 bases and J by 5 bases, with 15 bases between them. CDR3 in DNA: TGCGCCAGCAGCCCGCCCACAGGCCGGGAGACCCAGTACTTC. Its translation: CASSPPTGRETQYF.

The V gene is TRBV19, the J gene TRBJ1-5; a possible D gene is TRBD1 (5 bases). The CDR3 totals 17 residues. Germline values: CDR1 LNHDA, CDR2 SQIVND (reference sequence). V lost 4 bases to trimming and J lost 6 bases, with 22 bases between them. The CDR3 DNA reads TGTGCCAGTAGTACCAGACAGCCATCACCCTTGCCTCAGCCCCAGCATTTT. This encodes CASSTRQPSPLPQPQHF.

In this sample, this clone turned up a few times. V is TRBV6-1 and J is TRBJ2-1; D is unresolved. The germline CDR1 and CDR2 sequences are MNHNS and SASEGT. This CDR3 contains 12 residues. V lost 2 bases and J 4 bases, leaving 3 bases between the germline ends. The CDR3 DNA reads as TGTGCCAGCAGTGAAATATACAATGAGCAGTTCTTC. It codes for CASSEIYNEQFF.

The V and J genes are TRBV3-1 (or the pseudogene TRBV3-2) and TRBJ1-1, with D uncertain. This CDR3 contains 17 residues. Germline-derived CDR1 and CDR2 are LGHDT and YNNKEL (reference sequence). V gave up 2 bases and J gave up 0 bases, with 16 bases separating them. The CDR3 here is CASSQRGGLRMNTEAFF. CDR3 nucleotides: TGTGCCAGCAGCCAACGAGGAGGGTTACGAATGAACACTGAAGCTTTCTTT.